The sequence of this T cell receptor beta chain was determined in a study of OX40 agonist ivuxolimab in advanced cancers. The CDR3 is 17 amino acids. V shed 1 base, J shed 5 bases, and the junction held 8 bases outside the gene matches. The germline V gene encodes CDR1 MNHEY and CDR2 SMNVEV (reference sequence). Generated by immunoSEQ multiplex PCR, the TCRdb table keeps only in-frame clones and is missing some. The profile covers roughly 11,000 clones, with around four fifths appearing a single time and 25% to 30% taken by the ten largest. V and J are TRBV27 and TRBJ2-5; 12 bases align to TRBD2. The specimen comprised CD4+ or CD8+ T cells sorted from blood, sampled in a trial of the OX40 agonist ivuxolimab. The TCR sequence derives from an adult with an advanced solid tumor such as melanoma, head and neck, liver or kidney cancer. The CDR3 nucleotides read TGTGCCAGCAGTTTATTAGCTAGCGGGAGGGCCGGGGAGACCCAGTACTTC. This gives the protein CASSLLASGRAGETQYF.